The 27 T cell receptor beta chains below come from one sample, sequenced in a study of breast tumors, draining lymph nodes, adjacent tissues. TCRdb passed the multiplex PCR reads through MiXCR, listing each CDR3 protein once. The sample contains roughly 86,000 distinct CDR3 sequences, approximately 19% of which appear only once. Samples came from axillary lymph nodes draining the breast cancer. Sequencing used axillary lymph node tissue. These receptors were collected from a female donor with breast cancer. Some clones in this sample may be carry-over from other donors' samples.

This clonotype was seen ten or more times. A read error may produce the germline difference seen at one junction end. The chain couples TRBV9 to TRBJ2-3; 7 bases line up with TRBD2. Germline-derived CDR1 and CDR2 are SGDLS and YYNGEE. This CDR3 has 15 residues. The CDR3 region has the DNA TGTGCCAGCAGCGTTTCGGGGGGACGCACGGATACGCAGTATTTT. Encoded protein: CASSVSGGRTDTQYF. Variable domain in full (rest from reference TRBV9 and TRBJ2-3): DSGVTQTPKHLITATGQRVTLRCSPRSGDLSVYWYQQSLDQGLQFLIQYYNGEERAKGNILERFSAQQFPDLHSELNLSSLELGDSALYFCASSVSGGRTDTQYFGPGTRLTVL.

The genes are TRBV5-4 and TRBJ1-2; 9 nucleotides align to TRBD1. Germline CDR1 is SGHNT and CDR2 is YYREEE (reference sequence). There are 18 residues in the CDR3. V shed 4 bases and J 0 bases; nucleotides not matched to a gene: 13. CDR3 coding DNA: TGTGCCAGCAGCGGAGATTTCCGGGACAGGGCATCTAACTATGGCTACACCTTC. Encoded protein: CASSGDFRDRASNYGYTF.

At least ten counts were recorded for this clonotype. V is TRBV28 and J is TRBJ2-7; perhaps TRBD1 as D (5 bases). This CDR3 has 13 residues. The germline V and J ends were trimmed by 7 bases and 2 bases, with 12 bases remaining between them. Germline CDR1 MDHEN, CDR2 SYDVKM. DNA for the CDR3: TGTGCCAGCACCCCTGGGGCCCCCTACGAGCAGTACTTC. Protein: CASTPGAPYEQYF.

This clonotype was recorded at least ten times. The rearrangement uses TRBV2 and TRBJ1-4; D is unclear. The CDR3 totals 13 residues. Trimming took off 2 bases at V and 8 bases at J, with 9 bases between the two ends. Germline V gene data show CDR1 as SNHLY and CDR2 as FYNNEI. The CDR3 nucleotides read TGTGCCAGCAGTGAAACGGGGAGGGAAAAACTGTTTTTT. As protein: CASSETGREKLFF.

This clonotype was found many times. V is TRBV27 and J is TRBJ1-6; no reliable D call. The CDR3 consists of 15 residues. Trimming shortened V by 5 bases and J by 6 bases, and 14 bases separated the two germline ends. Germline V gives CDR1 MNHEY, CDR2 SMNVEV (reference sequence). DNA for the CDR3: TGTGCCAGCAGTCCCCGCCCCCGGGCTAATTCACCCCTCCACTTT. Amino acid sequence: CASSPRPRANSPLHF.

This clonotype came up many times. V gene TRBV7-8 combines with J gene TRBJ2-2; 9 bases line up with TRBD1. V shed 0 bases, J shed 2 bases, and the junction held 4 bases outside the gene matches. The germline gives CDR1 SGHVS, CDR2 FQNEAQ. The CDR3 is 17 residues long. The CDR3 sequence: CASSLAPGQGNTGELFF. DNA for the CDR3: TGTGCCAGCAGCTTAGCGCCGGGACAGGGTAACACCGGGGAGCTGTTTTTT.

This clonotype was counted ten times or more. The chain links TRBV11-1 to TRBJ2-5; tentative D call: TRBD1 (5 bases). V was trimmed by 4 bases and J by 5 bases, leaving 11 bases between them. The CDR3 spans 13 residues. CDR1 and CDR2 (germline): SGHAT, FQDESV (reference sequence). DNA for the CDR3: TGTGCCAGCAGCTCAGGGAATTGGGAGACCCAGTACTTC. As protein: CASSSGNWETQYF. Combining the CDR3 with reference TRBV11-1 and TRBJ2-5 gives the whole variable domain EAEVAQSPRYKITEKSQAVAFWCDPISGHATLYWYRQILGQGPELLVQFQDESVVDDSQLPKDRFSAERLKGVDSTLKIQPAELGDSAMYLCASSSGNWETQYFGPGTRLLVL.

The rearrangement uses TRBV11-2 and TRBJ1-6; the D gene is possibly TRBD1 (5 bases). This CDR3 comprises 16 residues. The V gene's germline CDR1 is SGHAT and CDR2 FQNNGV. V was cut by 5 bases and J by 4 bases, with 15 bases left in between. The chain's CDR3 is CASSLLLWGYNSPLHF. Written as DNA, the CDR3 is TGTGCCAGCAGCCTTCTTTTGTGGGGGTATAATTCACCCCTCCACTTT. Based on the CDR3 plus reference TRBV11-2 and TRBJ1-6, the full variable domain is EAGVAQSPRYKIIEKRQSVAFWCNPISGHATLYWYQQILGQGPKLLIQFQNNGVVDDSQLPKDRFSAERLKGVDSTLKIQPAKLEDSAVYLCASSLLLWGYNSPLHFGNGTRLTVT.

This clonotype appeared many times. The gene calls are TRBV7-8 and TRBJ2-7; TRBD1 aligns across 9 bases. Looked up from germline, CDR1 is SGHVS and CDR2 is FQNEAQ. After removal of 4 bases from V and 3 bases from J, the junction contained 7 bases not matched to a gene. The CDR3 is 15 amino acids. The CDR3 DNA reads as TGTGCCAGCAGCTCCCTCGGGACAGGGAACTACGAGCAGTACTTC. This codes for CASSSLGTGNYEQYF.

This clonotype was counted at least ten times. The chain is built from TRBV6-1 and TRBJ2-7; D gene ambiguous. This CDR3 is built from 15 residues. Trimming took off 8 bases at V and 0 bases at J, with 17 bases between the two ends. Germline assignment: CDR1 MNHNS and CDR2 SASEGT. This CDR3 reads CASRMVGAFSYEQYF. CDR3 DNA sequence: TGTGCCAGCCGGATGGTGGGTGCCTTCTCCTACGAGCAGTACTTC.

The CDR3 spells CASSLRGGQGRTEAFF. In DNA, the CDR3 is TGTGCCAGCAGCTTAAGAGGGGGACAGGGGCGGACTGAAGCTTTCTTT. The J gene is TRBJ1-1, the V gene TRBV7-9; 10 bases are shared with TRBD1. J was trimmed by 5 bases and V by 2 bases; bases with no gene match: 8. Germline V gene sequence: CDR1 SEHNR, CDR2 FQNEAQ (reference sequence). CDR3 length equals 16 residues.

J is TRBJ2-3 and V is TRBV27, with 7 bases fitting TRBD2. The CDR3 totals 14 residues. With V trimmed by 10 bases and J by 6 bases, 13 bases remained unmatched. The germline V gene has CDR1 MNHEY and CDR2 SMNVEV (reference sequence). The CDR3: CATKSGRGGDTQYF. The CDR3 nucleotides are TGTGCCACCAAGTCGGGACGGGGAGGGGATACGCAGTATTTT.

This clonotype was seen a few times. An end of the junction differs from the germline gene, which may be a read error. The chain couples TRBV4-3 to TRBJ1-2, with 8 bases lining up with TRBD1. The CDR3 covers 17 residues. Germline CDR1 and CDR2: LGHNA and YSLEER. CDR3 bases: TGCGCCAGCAGCCAAGAATCAAGGACAGGGAATGGTTATGGCTACGCCTTC. The encoded protein is CASSQESRTGNGYGYAF.

This chain joins TRBV3-1 and TRBJ2-7; a weak D match, TRBD1 (6 bases). The CDR3 totals 14 residues. Trimming cost V 6 bases and J 0 bases, with 12 bases left between them. Germline V gives CDR1 LGHDT, CDR2 YNNKEL (reference sequence). The CDR3 reads CASRLQGDSYEQYF. CDR3 in DNA: TGTGCCAGCAGACTACAGGGTGACTCCTACGAGCAGTACTTC.

There are many counts of this clonotype. This chain uses TRBV6-1 with TRBJ2-7; the match to TRBD1 covers 7 bases. This CDR3 contains 14 residues. J gave up 4 bases and V 3 bases, and 6 bases lay outside the gene matches. Germline CDR1 and CDR2: MNHNS and SASEGT. This CDR3 is CASSDWGQTYEQYF. Written as DNA, the CDR3 is TGTGCCAGCAGTGATTGGGGACAGACTTACGAGCAGTACTTC.

There are many counts of this clonotype. V usage is TRBV7-6 and J usage is TRBJ2-1; 8 nucleotides line up with TRBD1. Germline V gene data show CDR1 as SGHVS and CDR2 as FNYEAQ. With V trimmed by 2 bases and J by 5 bases, 8 bases remained unmatched. The CDR3 runs 16 residues. In DNA, the CDR3 is TGTGCCAGCAGCTTACCTTGGACAGGGCGGGACAATGAGCAGTTCTTC. This codes for CASSLPWTGRDNEQFF.

This clonotype was observed many times. The chain carries TRBV28 and TRBJ2-5; 8 nucleotides align to TRBD2. Germline CDR1 is MDHEN and CDR2 is SYDVKM. The CDR3 spans 15 residues. The V and J ends lost 5 bases and 5 bases, in that order; junction bases with no gene match: 10. CDR3 sequence: CASSGTRVRWETQYF. The CDR3 region has the DNA TGTGCCAGCAGTGGGACTAGAGTGAGGTGGGAGACCCAGTACTTC.

This clonotype was detected many times. This chain uses TRBV5-1 with TRBJ1-4; TRBD1 might be the D (6 bases). Germline V gene data show CDR1 as SGHRS and CDR2 as YFSETQ. The CDR3 contains 15 residues. The V gene lost 4 bases and the J gene lost 5 bases, with 15 bases spanning the gap. The CDR3 nucleotides are TGCGCCAGCAGCCGAGCCTGGGGGGCGAATGAAAAACTGTTTTTT. Translating it yields CASSRAWGANEKLFF.

In this sample, this clonotype turned up a few times. A read error is possible here, since a much larger clone lies one base away. The V gene is TRBV7-2, the J gene TRBJ1-2; maybe TRBD1 (5 bases). The CDR3 contains 14 residues. The germline V gene encodes CDR1 SGHTA and CDR2 FQGNSA. V was pared by 6 bases and J by 5 bases, with 16 bases between. In nucleotides, the CDR3 is TGTGCCAGCAGGGGGGGGGGGGTCAAATATGGCTACACCTTC. Encoded protein: CASRGGGVKYGYTF.

This clonotype was observed many times. The chain has TRBV2 and TRBJ2-1; 11 bases match TRBD2. V dropped 4 bases and J dropped 5; count of bases not matched to a gene: 10. This CDR3 has 17 amino acids. Per germline, CDR1 SNHLY and CDR2 FYNNEI. This CDR3 is CASSAFSGRVDNNEQFF. The CDR3 coding sequence is TGTGCCAGCAGTGCCTTTAGCGGGAGGGTGGACAACAATGAGCAGTTCTTC.

As to this clonotype: This may arise from a read error, as a much more abundant clone is one base away. The chain is built from TRBV6-6 and TRBJ1-5, with unresolved D. The CDR3 runs 14 residues. Germline CDR1 and CDR2: MNHNY and SVGAGI (reference sequence). The CDR3: CASSAPPGVQLQHF. In nucleotides, the CDR3 is TGTGCCAGCAGTGCCCCCCCCGGCGTTCAGCTCCAGCATTTT.

This clonotype occurred many times. CDR3 sequence reads: CASSLLGTDLEGYEQYF. In DNA, the CDR3 is TGCGCCAGCAGCTTGTTAGGGACGGACCTGGAAGGCTACGAGCAGTACTTC. The chain carries TRBV5-1 and TRBJ2-7; D is perhaps TRBD1 or TRBD2 (5 bases each). Germline CDR1 reads SGHRS; CDR2 reads YFSETQ. The CDR3 is 17 residues long. V lost 1 base and J 3 bases, leaving 20 bases between the germline ends.

This clonotype was recorded at least ten times. The J gene is TRBJ2-7, the V gene TRBV6-2 or TRBV6-3; 9 nucleotides agree with TRBD2. CDR3 length: 14 residues. The germline gives CDR1 MNHEY, CDR2 SVGEGT. V trimming: 7 bases; J trimming: 4 bases; junction bases outside the gene matches: 8. CDR3 residues: CASNRDSGSYEQYF. CDR3 in DNA: TGTGCCAGCAACCGGGATAGCGGGAGTTACGAGCAGTACTTC.

About this clonotype: A read error may be the cause here, since a much bigger clone is one base away. Likely a read error: the CDR3 ends without its conserved phenylalanine or tryptophan. J is TRBJ2-1 and V is TRBV6-5, with 9 bases matching TRBD1. Germline-derived CDR1 and CDR2 are MNHEY and SVGAGI. The V segment lost 5 bases and the J segment 5 bases; nucleotides outside the gene matches: 7. The CDR3 has 15 amino acids. The CDR3 reads CASSEQGAPNNEQFL. CDR3 coding DNA: TGTGCCAGCAGTGAACAGGGGGCGCCCAACAATGAGCAGTTCCTC.

The sample holds many counts of this clonotype. The chain combines TRBV9 with TRBJ1-2, with D hard to call. Germline V gives CDR1 SGDLS, CDR2 YYNGEE. V was clipped by 4 bases and J by 4 bases, with 11 bases between them. The CDR3 runs 13 residues. This chain's CDR3 is CASSIPGSYGYTF. The CDR3 DNA reads TGTGCCAGCAGCATACCAGGTTCCTATGGCTACACCTTC.

This clonotype was counted ten times or more. This chain links TRBV12-3 or TRBV12-4 with TRBJ2-1, with TRBD2 matching 8 bases. This CDR3 spans 15 amino acids. V lost 8 bases and J lost 5; bases outside the gene matches: 11. The chain's CDR3 is CASGARLAYHNEQFF. In nucleotides, the CDR3 is TGTGCCAGCGGGGCCCGACTAGCGTATCACAATGAGCAGTTCTTC.

This clonotype has at least ten counts. The chain employs TRBV7-2 and TRBJ2-3, with D maybe TRBD2 (5 bases). The CDR3 consists of 15 residues. Germline CDR1 SGHTA, CDR2 FQGNSA. V gave up 2 bases and J gave up 5 bases, with 14 bases separating them. In DNA form, the CDR3 reads TGTGCCAGCAGCTTACATGGGCTAGCAGGAGATACGCAGTATTTT. It is translated as CASSLHGLAGDTQYF.